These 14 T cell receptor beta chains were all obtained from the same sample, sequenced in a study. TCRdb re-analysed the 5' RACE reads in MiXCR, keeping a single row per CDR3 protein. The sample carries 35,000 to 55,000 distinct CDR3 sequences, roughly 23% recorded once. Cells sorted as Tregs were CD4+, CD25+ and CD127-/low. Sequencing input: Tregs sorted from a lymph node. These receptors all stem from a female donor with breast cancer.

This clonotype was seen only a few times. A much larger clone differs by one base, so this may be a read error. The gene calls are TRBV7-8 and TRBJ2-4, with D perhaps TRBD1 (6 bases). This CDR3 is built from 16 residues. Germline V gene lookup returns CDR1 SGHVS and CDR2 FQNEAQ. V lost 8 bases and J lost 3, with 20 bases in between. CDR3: CASGSFSGTNKNIQYF. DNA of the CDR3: TGTGCCAGCGGCTCCTTTTCCGGGACAAACAAAAACATTCAGTACTTC.

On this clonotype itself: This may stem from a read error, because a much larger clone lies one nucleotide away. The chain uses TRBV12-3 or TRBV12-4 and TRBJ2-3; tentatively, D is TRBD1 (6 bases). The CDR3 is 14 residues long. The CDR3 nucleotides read TGTGCCAGCAGTCATACAGGGTACACAGATACGCGGTATTTT. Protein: CASSHTGYTDTRYF.

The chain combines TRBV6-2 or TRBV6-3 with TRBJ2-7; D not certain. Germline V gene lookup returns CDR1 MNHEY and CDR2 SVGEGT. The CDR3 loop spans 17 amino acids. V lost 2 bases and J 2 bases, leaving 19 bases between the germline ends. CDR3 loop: CASSYNRWSGQTYEQYF. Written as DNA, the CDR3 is TGTGCCAGCAGTTACAACCGCTGGTCGGGTCAAACCTACGAGCAGTACTTC.

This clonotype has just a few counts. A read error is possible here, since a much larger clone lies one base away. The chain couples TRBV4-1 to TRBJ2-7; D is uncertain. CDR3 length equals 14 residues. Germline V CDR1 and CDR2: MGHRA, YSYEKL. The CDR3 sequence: CASSQAGPSHEQYF. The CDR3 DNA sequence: TGCGCCAGCAGCCAAGCAGGACCCTCCCACGAGCAGTACTTC.

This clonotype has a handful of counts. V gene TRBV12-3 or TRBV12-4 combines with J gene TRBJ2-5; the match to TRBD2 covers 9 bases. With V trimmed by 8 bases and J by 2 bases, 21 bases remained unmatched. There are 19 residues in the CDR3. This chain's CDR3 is CASASAGRSGRTLQETQYF. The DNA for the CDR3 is TGTGCCAGCGCCTCTGCTGGACGCAGCGGGAGGACACTGCAAGAGACCCAGTACTTC.

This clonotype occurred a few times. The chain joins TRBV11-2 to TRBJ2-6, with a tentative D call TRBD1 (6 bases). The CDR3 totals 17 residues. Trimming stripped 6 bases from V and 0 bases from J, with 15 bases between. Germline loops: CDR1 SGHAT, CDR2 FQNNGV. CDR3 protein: CASRMDSFSSGANVLTF. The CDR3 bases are TGTGCCAGCAGGATGGACAGTTTCAGCTCTGGGGCCAACGTCCTGACTTTC. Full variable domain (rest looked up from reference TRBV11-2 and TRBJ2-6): EAGVAQSPRYKIIEKRQSVAFWCNPISGHATLYWYQQILGQGPKLLIQFQNNGVVDDSQLPKDRFSAERLKGVDSTLKIQPAKLEDSAVYLCASRMDSFSSGANVLTFGAGSRLTVL.

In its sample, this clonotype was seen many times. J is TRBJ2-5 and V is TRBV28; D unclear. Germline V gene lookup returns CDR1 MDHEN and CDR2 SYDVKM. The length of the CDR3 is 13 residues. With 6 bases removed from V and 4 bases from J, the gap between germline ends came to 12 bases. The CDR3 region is CASSRSFGETQYF. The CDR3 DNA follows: TGTGCCAGCAGCAGGAGTTTCGGAGAGACCCAGTACTTC.

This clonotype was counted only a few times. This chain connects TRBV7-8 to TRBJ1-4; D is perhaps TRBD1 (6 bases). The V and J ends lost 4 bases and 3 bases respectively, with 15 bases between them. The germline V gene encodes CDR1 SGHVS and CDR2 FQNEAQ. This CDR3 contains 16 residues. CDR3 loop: CASSSPGGLANEKLFF. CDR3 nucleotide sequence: TGTGCCAGCAGCTCCCCCGGGGGGCTGGCTAATGAAAAACTGTTTTTT. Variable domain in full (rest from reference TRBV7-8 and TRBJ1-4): GAGVSQSPRYKVAKRGQDVALRCDPISGHVSLFWYQQALGQGPEFLTYFQNEAQLDKSGLPSDRFFAERPEGSVSTLKIQRTQQEDSAVYLCASSSPGGLANEKLFFGSGTQLSVL.

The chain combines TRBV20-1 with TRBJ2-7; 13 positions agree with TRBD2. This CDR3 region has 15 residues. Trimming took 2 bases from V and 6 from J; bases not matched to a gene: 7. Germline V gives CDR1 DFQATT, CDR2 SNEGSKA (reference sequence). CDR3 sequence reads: CSARMPGLAGTEQYF. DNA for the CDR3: TGCAGTGCTAGAATGCCGGGACTAGCGGGAACCGAGCAGTACTTC.

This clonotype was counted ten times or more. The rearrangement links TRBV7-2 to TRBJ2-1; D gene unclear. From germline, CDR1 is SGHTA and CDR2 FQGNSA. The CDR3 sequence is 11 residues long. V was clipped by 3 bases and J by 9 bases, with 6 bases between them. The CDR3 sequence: CASSFLIEQFF. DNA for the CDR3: TGTGCCAGCAGCTTCCTCATTGAGCAGTTCTTC.

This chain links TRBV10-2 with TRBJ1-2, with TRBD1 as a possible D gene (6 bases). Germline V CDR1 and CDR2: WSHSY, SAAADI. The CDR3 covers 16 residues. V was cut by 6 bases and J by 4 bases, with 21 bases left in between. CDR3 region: CASSITQGRVGYGYTF. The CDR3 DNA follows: TGCGCCAGCAGCATTACTCAGGGGCGGGTTGGCTATGGCTACACCTTC.

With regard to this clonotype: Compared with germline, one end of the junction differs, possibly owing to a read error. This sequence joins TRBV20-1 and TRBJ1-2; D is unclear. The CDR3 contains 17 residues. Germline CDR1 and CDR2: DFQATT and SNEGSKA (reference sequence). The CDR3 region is CGASRRGSGSQADGYTF. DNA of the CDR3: TGCGGTGCTAGTCGGCGCGGGTCCGGGTCCCAGGCAGATGGCTACACCTTC.

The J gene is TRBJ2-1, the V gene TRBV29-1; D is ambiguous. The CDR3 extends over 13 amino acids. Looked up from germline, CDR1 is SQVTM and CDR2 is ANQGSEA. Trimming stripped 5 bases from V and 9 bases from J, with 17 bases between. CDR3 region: CSVSGWPLGEQFF. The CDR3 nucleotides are TGCAGCGTTAGTGGGTGGCCCCTAGGTGAGCAGTTCTTC.

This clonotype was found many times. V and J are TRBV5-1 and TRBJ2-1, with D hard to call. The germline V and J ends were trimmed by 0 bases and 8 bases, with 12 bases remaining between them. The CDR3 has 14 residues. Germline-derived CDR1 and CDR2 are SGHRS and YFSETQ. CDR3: CASSLGWIGDEQFF. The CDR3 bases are TGCGCCAGCAGCTTGGGTTGGATTGGGGATGAGCAGTTCTTC.